Listed below are T cell receptor beta chains from one sample, sequenced in a study of regulatory T cells in long-lasting Graves disease. TCRdb ran MiXCR on the multiplex PCR reads and lists one entry per CDR3 protein. The sample carries about 380,000 distinct CDR3 sequences, 15% to 18% recorded once. The material was peripheral blood mononuclear cells (PBMCs), obtained at new diagnosis, from a patient treated with antithyroid drugs. The receptors stem from a female donor with Graves disease. Each CDR3 is given with its conserved first and last residue. The D gene is left open where the match is weak. The size entry is marked missing in some rows and otherwise reads once, few, many or a size class.

>19|TRBD2|.|TRBJ2-1|TRBV7-3
TGTGCCAGCAGCCCGACCCCGTTGCTTTCTAGCGGGAGGAGGGGGGAGCAGTTCTTC
CASSPTPLLSSGRRGEQFF
>15|.|many|TRBJ2-5|TRBV6-1
TGTGCCAGCAGTGAGTTATTGGGATACCAAGAGACCCAGTACTTC
CASSELLGYQETQYF
>13|.|many|TRBJ2-1|TRBV24-1
TGTGCCACCAGTGATGAGGGACTTTATGAGCAGTTCTTC
CATSDEGLYEQFF
>15|.|many|TRBJ2-3|TRBV4-3
TGCGCCAGCAGCCAAGATCGGCAGGGAGGAGATACGCAGTATTTT
CASSQDRQGGDTQYF
>16|TRBD2|many|TRBJ2-3|TRBV3-1
TGTGCCAGCAGCCAAGATCCTCTAGCGGGAACAGATACGCAGTATTTT
CASSQDPLAGTDTQYF
>18|TRBD2|many|TRBJ2-3|TRBV4-2
TGTGCCAGCAGCCAACATACTAGCGGGAGGGCTCTGGCAGATACGCAGTATTTT
CASSQHTSGRALADTQYF
>15|TRBD2|many|TRBJ2-5|TRBV2
TGTGCCAGCAGTGAAGCGGGACTAGCGGGGGGGACCCAGTACTTC
CASSEAGLAGGTQYF
>16|.|.|TRBJ1-2|TRBV6-2/TRBV6-3
TGTGCCAGCAGTGAAATAAACGACGGATTACACTATGGCTACACCTTC
CASSEINDGLHYGYTF
>14|.|few|TRBJ2-3|TRBV28
TGTGCCAGCAGTATGACAGGTTGGACAGATACGCAGTATTTT
CASSMTGWTDTQYF
>16|.|many|TRBJ1-5|TRBV12-3/TRBV12-4
TGTGCCAGCAGTCCCAAGGGGGAAGATAGCAATCAGCCCCAGCATTTT
CASSPKGEDSNQPQHF
>14|TRBD2|many|TRBJ2-7|TRBV20-1
TGCAGTGCTAAACCGGGACTAGCGATCTACGAGCAGTACTTC
CSAKPGLAIYEQYF
>13|.|many|TRBJ1-6|TRBV6-1
TGTGCCACGACTGTTTCCTATAATTCACCCCTCCACTTT
CATTVSYNSPLHF
>15|TRBD1|.|TRBJ2-7|TRBV11-3
TGTGCCAGCAGCTTACTTGGGACAGACTCCTACGAGCAGTACTTC
CASSLLGTDSYEQYF
>15|TRBD2|many|TRBJ2-7|TRBV28
TGTGCCAGGGGTTATCCGGGACTAGCGGGTTACGAGCAGTACTTC
CARGYPGLAGYEQYF
>17|.|many|TRBJ2-2|TRBV12-3/TRBV12-4
TGTGCCAGCAGTCACCCACTTGGGGGCTTGAACACCGGGGAGCTGTTTTTT
CASSHPLGGLNTGELFF
>14|.|many|TRBJ1-2|TRBV24-1
TGTGCCTCCAGCAAGGCGGACATGAACTATGGCTACACCTTC
CASSKADMNYGYTF
>14|.|many|TRBJ1-1|TRBV3-1
TGTGCCAGCAGCCAAGCCGGGGGCGCGGGTGAAGCTTTCTTT
CASSQAGGAGEAFF
>18|.|many|TRBJ2-6|TRBV20-1
TGCAGTGCTAGAGATTTCGGCAGGGGTCTATCTGGGGCCAACGTCCTGACTTTC
CSARDFGRGLSGANVLTF
>14|.|.|TRBJ2-2|TRBV7-9
TGTGCCAGCAGCTTTCCGGCGCTCGCCGGGGAGCTGTTTTTT
CASSFPALAGELFF
>13|TRBD2|many|TRBJ2-3|TRBV30
TGTGCCTTGGGGCTAGCGGGACTAGGTACGCAGTATTTT
CALGLAGLGTQYF
>16|TRBD2|many|TRBJ2-3|TRBV5-1
TGCGCCAGCCGGACCGGGACTAGCGGGACCCCAGATACGCAGTATTTT
CASRTGTSGTPDTQYF
>16|TRBD2|.|TRBJ2-2|TRBV12-3/TRBV12-4
TGTGCCAGCAGTTTTCATACGGGAGGCCCTACCGGGGAGCTGTTTTTT
CASSFHTGGPTGELFF
>18|TRBD1|many|TRBJ1-6|TRBV28
TGTGCCAGCTGGTCACAGGGGGAACTGGGCTCCTATAATTCACCCCTCCACTTT
CASWSQGELGSYNSPLHF
>13|TRBD1|many|TRBJ2-7|TRBV28
TGTGCCAGCAGTGTCTACAGGGGCTACGAGCAGTACTTC
CASSVYRGYEQYF
>15|.|many|TRBJ1-4|TRBV6-1
TGTGCCAGCAGTAAAACCGACAGGTTTAATGAAAAACTGTTTTTT
CASSKTDRFNEKLFF
>17|.|.|TRBJ1-6|TRBV6-5
TGTGCCAGCAGTTGGCGTGTCGGGGGCTCCTATAATTCACCCCTCCACTTT
CASSWRVGGSYNSPLHF
>16|.|few|TRBJ1-3|TRBV5-6
TGTGCCAGCAGCCCACCCAGCCCAGGGGCTGGAAACACCATATATTTT
CASSPPSPGAGNTIYF
>12|.|many|TRBJ2-7|TRBV12-3/TRBV12-4
TGTGCCAGCAGTTGGAGCTCCTACGAGCAGTACTTC
CASSWSSYEQYF
>15|TRBD2|few|TRBJ2-1|TRBV19
TGTGCCAGTAGTATAGGGGCTAGCGGGTACAATGAGCAGTTCTTC
CASSIGASGYNEQFF
>14|.|many|TRBJ1-1|TRBV20-1
TGCAGTGCTAGTGAGAGACGGTCTAACACTGAAGCTTTCTTT
CSASERRSNTEAFF
>14|.|many|TRBJ2-1|TRBV20-1
TGCAGTGCTAGCCATAGCGAGTCCTACAATGAGCAGTTCTTC
CSASHSESYNEQFF
>13|.|many|TRBJ1-5|TRBV29-1
TGCAGCGTGGTTGAAGGGGGCAATCAGCCCCAGCATTTT
CSVVEGGNQPQHF
>16|.|many|TRBJ2-1|TRBV12-3/TRBV12-4
TGTGCCAGCAGTTTAGCGCCAAGGAGTCCCTACAATGAGCAGTTCTTC
CASSLAPRSPYNEQFF
>15|.|many|TRBJ1-1|TRBV5-4
TGTGCCAGCAGCTTGAGTGGGGAAATGAACACTGAAGCTTTCTTT
CASSLSGEMNTEAFF
>14|TRBD2|many|TRBJ2-7|TRBV28
TGTGCCAGCAGCCGGACTAGCGGATCCTACGAGCAGTACTTC
CASSRTSGSYEQYF
>13|TRBD1|.|TRBJ1-1|TRBV29-1
TGCAGCGCCGTACCTGCCGGGACAGGGGATGCTTTCTTT
CSAVPAGTGDAFF
>15|.|few|TRBJ1-4|TRBV7-9
TGTGCCAGCAGCGGACCGGGACAAAGAAGTGAAAAACTGTTTTTT
CASSGPGQRSEKLFF
>15|.|many|TRBJ1-5|TRBV2
TGTGCCAGCAGTGGGGAAGGGGGGAAAGAACAGCCCCAGCATTTT
CASSGEGGKEQPQHF
>18|.|few|TRBJ2-1|TRBV3-2
.
CASSQVVGSGIIYNEQFF
>14|TRBD1|many|TRBJ1-2|TRBV5-1
TGCGCCAGCAAACTAGGACAGGAACTCTATGGCTACACCTTC
CASKLGQELYGYTF
>13|.|.|TRBJ2-1|TRBV18
TGTGCCAGCTCACCGCTGTTGATCAATGAGCAGTTCTTC
CASSPLLINEQFF
>15|TRBD1|many|TRBJ1-1|TRBV6-2/TRBV6-3
TGTGCCAGCACCAGGGGGCCCATGGCGAACACTGAAGCTTTCTTT
CASTRGPMANTEAFF
>13|.|many|TRBJ2-3|TRBV9
TGTGCCAGCAGCACAGGTTCACTTGGTACGCAGTATTTT
CASSTGSLGTQYF
>15|.|many|TRBJ2-7|TRBV7-2
TGTGCCAGCAGCTTAGTAAGGGAGTCTGGATACGAGCAGTACTTC
CASSLVRESGYEQYF
>15|.|many|TRBJ1-1|TRBV27
TGTGCCAGCAGTTTACAAGGACGGCTGAACACTGAAGCTTTCTTT
CASSLQGRLNTEAFF
>14|TRBD1|many|TRBJ1-2|TRBV6-1
TGTGCCAGCAGAGAGGACAGGGTCGGCTATGGCTACACCTTC
CASREDRVGYGYTF
>13|.|few|TRBJ1-2|TRBV12-3/TRBV12-4
TGTGCCGTCTATGGACAGAAAAACTATGGCTACACCTTC
CAVYGQKNYGYTF
>14|.|many|TRBJ2-7|TRBV28
TGTGCCAGCAGAGGGAGATTTAGCTCCTACGAGCAGTACTTC
CASRGRFSSYEQYF
>14|TRBD2|.|TRBJ2-1|TRBV6-1
TGTGCCAGCAGTCCATCCCGGGGGGGCGGTGAGCAGTTCTTC
CASSPSRGGGEQFF
>19|TRBD1|few|TRBJ2-7|TRBV18
TGTGCCAGCTCACCACCGGGGAGACGTCCGGGACAGGACTCCTACGAGCAGTACTTC
CASSPPGRRPGQDSYEQYF
>15|.|many|TRBJ2-5|TRBV7-7
TGTGCCAGCAGCTTCGGGACACCCTTTCAAGAGACCCAGTACTTC
CASSFGTPFQETQYF
>15|.|few|TRBJ2-1|TRBV20-1
TGCAGTGCCTCAGGGAGGGGGGCTTCCTACAATGAGCAGTTCTTC
CSASGRGASYNEQFF
>15|.|many|TRBJ1-4|TRBV27
TGTGCCAGCAGTTTATCTGGAGGGGCAGGGGAAAAACTGTTTTTT
CASSLSGGAGEKLFF
>12|.|many|TRBJ1-1|TRBV20-1
TGCAGTGCCCCCTCAGGAGGCACTGAAGCTTTCTTT
CSAPSGGTEAFF
>16|TRBD1|.|TRBJ2-7|TRBV28
TGTGCCAGCAGAACCTCTTCGGGACAGGGGGCGCGGGAGCAGTACTTC
CASRTSSGQGAREQYF
>12|.|many|TRBJ2-1|TRBV30
TGTGCCTGGAGTGTATTGCCCAATGAGCAGTTCTTC
CAWSVLPNEQFF
>14|TRBD1|many|TRBJ1-1|TRBV2
TGTGCCAGCAGGGGAAACAGGGGCCCCGTTGAAGCTTTCTTT
CASRGNRGPVEAFF
>15|.|.|TRBJ2-3|TRBV29-1
TGCAGCTTCACCCTAAGGGGCGGACCCACAGATACGCAGTATTTT
CSFTLRGGPTDTQYF
>15|TRBD2|.|TRBJ2-1|TRBV30
TGTGCCTGGACGGTCGGGGGGGGTTCCTACAATGAGCAGTTCTTC
CAWTVGGGSYNEQFF
>16|.|many|TRBJ1-2|TRBV12-3/TRBV12-4
TGTGCCAGCAGTTTACTCGGGATCGCAGGGGCGGGGGGCTACACCTTC
CASSLLGIAGAGGYTF